The sequence of this T cell receptor beta chain was determined in a study of CD8 T cells in Susac syndrome. After extraction with the RNeasy kit, about 0.45 to 1 ug of the RNA was reverse transcribed using random hexamers. Amplification of TCR beta CDR3 spanned 54 Vbeta and 13 Jbeta via immunoSEQ multiplex PCR. MiXCR, applied by TCRdb to the immunoSEQ multiplex PCR reads, yields one record per CDR3 protein. The table shows around 270,000 distinct CDR3 sequences, with 75% to 90% occurring only once. Sequencing of TCR beta was performed on blood CD8+ and CD4+ T cells. Treatment-naive patients with stable or active relapsing-remitting disease served as multiple sclerosis controls. After removal of 6 bases from V and 4 bases from J, the junction contained 4 bases not matched to a gene. The CDR3 contains 13 residues. Germline CDR1 ENHRY, CDR2 SYGVKD. Study observations and caveats: The study acknowledged a relatively small number of individuals in its TCR sequencing and HLA analysis.

Worth noting for this clonotype: Its specificity is unknown.

Sequencing was carried out using CD8+ T cells from PBMCs. The source is a human donor with multiple sclerosis. This chain uses TRBV10-3 with TRBJ2-7; TRBD1 matches at 9 bases. The CDR3 DNA sequence: TGTGCCATCAGGACCGGGACAGGGTACGAGCAGTACTTC. It is translated as CAIRTGTGYEQYF.